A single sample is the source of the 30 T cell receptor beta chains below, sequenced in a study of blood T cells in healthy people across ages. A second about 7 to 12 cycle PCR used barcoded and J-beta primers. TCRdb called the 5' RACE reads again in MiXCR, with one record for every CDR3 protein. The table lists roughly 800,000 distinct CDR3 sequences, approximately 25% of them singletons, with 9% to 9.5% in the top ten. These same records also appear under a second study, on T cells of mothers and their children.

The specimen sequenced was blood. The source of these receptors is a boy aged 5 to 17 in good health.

CDR3 DNA: TGTGCCAGCAGTGTTAGACAGGGGATCTACGAGCAGTACTTC. Translating it yields CASSVRQGIYEQYF. The chain carries TRBV6-1 and TRBJ2-7; TRBD1 matches at 8 bases. CDR3 length equals 14 residues. From germline, CDR1 is MNHNS and CDR2 SASEGT. Trimming at V came to 4 bases and at J to 3 bases, leaving 5 bases not matched to a gene.

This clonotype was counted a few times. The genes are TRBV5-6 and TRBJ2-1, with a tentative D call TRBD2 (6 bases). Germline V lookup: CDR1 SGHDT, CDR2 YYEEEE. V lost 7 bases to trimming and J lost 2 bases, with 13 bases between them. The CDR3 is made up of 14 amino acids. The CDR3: CASGFSSAYNEQFF. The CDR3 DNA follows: TGTGCCAGCGGGTTCTCTAGCGCCTACAATGAGCAGTTCTTC.

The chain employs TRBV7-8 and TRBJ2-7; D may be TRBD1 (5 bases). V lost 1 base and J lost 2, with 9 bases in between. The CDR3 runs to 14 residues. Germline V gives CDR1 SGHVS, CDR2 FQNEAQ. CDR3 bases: TGTGCCAGCAGCTTAGAGGTGGGGCCCTACGAGCAGTACTTC. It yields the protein CASSLEVGPYEQYF.

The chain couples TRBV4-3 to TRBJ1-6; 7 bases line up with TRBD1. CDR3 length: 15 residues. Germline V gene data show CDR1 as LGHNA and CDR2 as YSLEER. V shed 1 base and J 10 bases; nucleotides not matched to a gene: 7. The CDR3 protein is CASSQVGRGGSPLHF. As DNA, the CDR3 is TGCGCCAGCAGCCAAGTCGGCAGGGGGGGATCACCCCTCCACTTT.

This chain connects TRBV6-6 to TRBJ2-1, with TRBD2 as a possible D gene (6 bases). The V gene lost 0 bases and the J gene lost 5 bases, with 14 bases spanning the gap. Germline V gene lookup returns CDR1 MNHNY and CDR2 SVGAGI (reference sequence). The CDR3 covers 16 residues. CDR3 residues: CASSYSFRGMDNEQFF. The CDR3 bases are TGTGCCAGCAGTTACTCGTTTCGGGGGATGGACAATGAGCAGTTCTTC.

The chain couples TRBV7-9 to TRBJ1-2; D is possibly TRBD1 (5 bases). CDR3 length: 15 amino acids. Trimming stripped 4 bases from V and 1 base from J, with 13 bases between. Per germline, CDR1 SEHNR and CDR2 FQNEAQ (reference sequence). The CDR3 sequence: CASSYGTAHNYGYTF. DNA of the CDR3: TGTGCCAGCAGCTACGGGACGGCGCATAACTATGGCTACACCTTC.

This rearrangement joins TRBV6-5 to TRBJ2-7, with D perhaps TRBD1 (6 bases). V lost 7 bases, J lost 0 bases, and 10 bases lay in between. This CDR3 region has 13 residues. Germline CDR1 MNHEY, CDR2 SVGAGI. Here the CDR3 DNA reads TGTGCCAGCAACAGGGCCTACTCCTACGAGCAGTACTTC. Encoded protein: CASNRAYSYEQYF.

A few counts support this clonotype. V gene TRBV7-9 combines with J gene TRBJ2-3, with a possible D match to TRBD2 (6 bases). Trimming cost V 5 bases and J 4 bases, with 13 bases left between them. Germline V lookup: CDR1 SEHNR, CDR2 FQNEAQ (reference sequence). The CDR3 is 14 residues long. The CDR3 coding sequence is TGTGCCAGCAGCCCTTGGGAGGCGGCAGATACGCAGTATTTT. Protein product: CASSPWEAADTQYF.

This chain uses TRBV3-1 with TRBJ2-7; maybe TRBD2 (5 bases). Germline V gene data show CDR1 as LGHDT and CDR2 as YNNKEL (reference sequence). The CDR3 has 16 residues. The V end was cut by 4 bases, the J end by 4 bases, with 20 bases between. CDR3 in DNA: TGTGCCAGCAGCCCGACTGGCAGGACTCAAGTTTACGAGCAGTACTTC. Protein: CASSPTGRTQVYEQYF.

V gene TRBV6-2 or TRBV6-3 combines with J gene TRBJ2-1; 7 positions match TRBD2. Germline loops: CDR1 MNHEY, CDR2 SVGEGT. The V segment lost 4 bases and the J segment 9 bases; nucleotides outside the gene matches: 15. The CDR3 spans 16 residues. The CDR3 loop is CASSFFPDREDTEQFF. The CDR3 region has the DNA TGTGCCAGCAGTTTTTTTCCGGACCGGGAGGATACTGAGCAGTTCTTC.

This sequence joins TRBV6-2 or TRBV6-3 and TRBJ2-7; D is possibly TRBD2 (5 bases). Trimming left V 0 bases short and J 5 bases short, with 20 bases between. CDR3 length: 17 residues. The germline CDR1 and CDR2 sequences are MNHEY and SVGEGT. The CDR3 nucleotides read TGTGCCAGCAGTTACTCGTTCCGGCTGGAGGTCCCTAACGAGCAGTACTTC. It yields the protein CASSYSFRLEVPNEQYF.

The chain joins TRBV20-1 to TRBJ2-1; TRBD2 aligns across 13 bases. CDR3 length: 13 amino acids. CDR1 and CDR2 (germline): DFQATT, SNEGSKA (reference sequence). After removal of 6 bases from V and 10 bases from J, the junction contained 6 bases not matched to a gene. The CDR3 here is CSARTSGSWEQFF. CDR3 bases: TGCAGTGCCCGGACTAGCGGGAGTTGGGAGCAGTTCTTC.

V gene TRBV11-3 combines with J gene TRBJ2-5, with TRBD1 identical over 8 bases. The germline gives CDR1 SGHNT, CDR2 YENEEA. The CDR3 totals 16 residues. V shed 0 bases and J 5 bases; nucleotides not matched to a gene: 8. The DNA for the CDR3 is TGTGCCAGCAGCTTAGATCAGACAGGGGCCAGGGAGACCCAGTACTTC. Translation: CASSLDQTGARETQYF.

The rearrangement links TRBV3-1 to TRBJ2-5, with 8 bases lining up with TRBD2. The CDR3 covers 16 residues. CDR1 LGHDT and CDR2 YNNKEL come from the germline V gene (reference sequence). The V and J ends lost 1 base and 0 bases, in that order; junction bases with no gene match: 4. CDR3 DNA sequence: TGTGCCAGCAGCCAAGTTAGCGGGGCCGACCAAGAGACCCAGTACTTC. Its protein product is CASSQVSGADQETQYF.

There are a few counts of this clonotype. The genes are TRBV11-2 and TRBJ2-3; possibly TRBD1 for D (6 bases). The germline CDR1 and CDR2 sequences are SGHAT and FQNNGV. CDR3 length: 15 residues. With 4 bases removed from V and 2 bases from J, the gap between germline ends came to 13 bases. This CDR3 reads CASSSQTGTTDTQYF. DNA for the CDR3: TGTGCCAGCAGCTCCCAGACAGGTACCACAGATACGCAGTATTTT.

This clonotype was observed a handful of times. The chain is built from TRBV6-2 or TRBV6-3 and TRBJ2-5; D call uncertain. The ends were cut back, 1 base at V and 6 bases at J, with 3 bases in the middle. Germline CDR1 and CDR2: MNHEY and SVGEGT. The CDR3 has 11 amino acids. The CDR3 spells CASSYLQTQYF. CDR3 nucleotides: TGTGCCAGCAGTTACTTACAGACCCAGTACTTC.

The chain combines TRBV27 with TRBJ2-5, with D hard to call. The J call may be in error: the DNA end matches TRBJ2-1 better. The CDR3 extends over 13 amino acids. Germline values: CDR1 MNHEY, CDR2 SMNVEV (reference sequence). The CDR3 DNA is TGTGCCAGCACTCCCGGACCGCTTTTTGAGCAGTTCTTC. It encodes CASTPGPLFEQFF.

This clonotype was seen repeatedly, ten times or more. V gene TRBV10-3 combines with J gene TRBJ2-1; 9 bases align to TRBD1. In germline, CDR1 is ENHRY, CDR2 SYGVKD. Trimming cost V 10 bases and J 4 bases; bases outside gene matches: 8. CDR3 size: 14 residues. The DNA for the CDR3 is TGTGCCAGCTTGTCCGGGACAGGGTACAATGAGCAGTTCTTC. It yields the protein CASLSGTGYNEQFF.

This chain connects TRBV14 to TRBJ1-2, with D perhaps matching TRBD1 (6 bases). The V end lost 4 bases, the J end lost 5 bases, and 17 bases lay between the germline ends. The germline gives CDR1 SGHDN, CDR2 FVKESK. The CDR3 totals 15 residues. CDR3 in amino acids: CASSPGAGDWYGYTF. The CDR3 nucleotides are TGTGCCAGCAGCCCCGGTGCAGGGGATTGGTATGGCTACACCTTC.

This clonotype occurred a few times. The CDR3 DNA follows: TGTGCCAGCAGTTTACCCGATCTAGCGGGATTCGAGCAGTACTTC. It specifies CASSLPDLAGFEQYF. J is TRBJ2-5 and V is TRBV28; TRBD2 matches at 9 bases. The DNA end lines up better with TRBJ2-7; the J call may be wrong. In germline, CDR1 is MDHEN, CDR2 SYDVKM. The CDR3 covers 15 residues.

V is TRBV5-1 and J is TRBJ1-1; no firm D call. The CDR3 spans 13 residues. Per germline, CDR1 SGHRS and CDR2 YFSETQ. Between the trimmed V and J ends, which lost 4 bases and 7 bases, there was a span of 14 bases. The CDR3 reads CASSPREGGEAFF. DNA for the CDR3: TGCGCCAGCAGCCCAAGGGAGGGTGGTGAAGCTTTCTTT.

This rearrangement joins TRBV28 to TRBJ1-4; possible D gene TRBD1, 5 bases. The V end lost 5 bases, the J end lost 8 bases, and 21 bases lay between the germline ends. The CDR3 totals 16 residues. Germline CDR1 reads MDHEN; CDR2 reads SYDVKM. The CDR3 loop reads CASSDQKTAIGEKLFF. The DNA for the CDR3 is TGTGCCAGCAGTGACCAAAAGACAGCAATAGGGGAAAAACTGTTTTTT.

CDR3 residues: CASSEVWAPIYGYTF. For the CDR3, the DNA is TGTGCCAGCAGTGAAGTATGGGCACCGATCTATGGCTACACCTTC. V is TRBV6-1 and J is TRBJ1-2, with no clear D. This CDR3 spans 15 amino acids. Germline V gene lookup returns CDR1 MNHNS and CDR2 SASEGT. The V end was cut by 1 base, the J end by 4 bases, with 13 bases between.

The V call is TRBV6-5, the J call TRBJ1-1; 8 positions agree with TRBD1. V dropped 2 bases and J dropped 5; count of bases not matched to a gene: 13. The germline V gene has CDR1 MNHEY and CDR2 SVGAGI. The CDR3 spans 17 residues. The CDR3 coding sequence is TGTGCCAGCAGTTACCCAATGGACAGGGCAATACGGACTGAAGCTTTCTTT. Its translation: CASSYPMDRAIRTEAFF.

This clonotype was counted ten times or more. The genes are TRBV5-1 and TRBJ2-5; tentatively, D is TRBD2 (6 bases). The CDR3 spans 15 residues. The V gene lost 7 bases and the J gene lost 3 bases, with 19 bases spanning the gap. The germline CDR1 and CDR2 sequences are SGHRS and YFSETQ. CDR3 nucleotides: TGCGCCAGCGGAGGGGCGGCGATGGGGAAAGAGACCCAGTACTTC. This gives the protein CASGGAAMGKETQYF.

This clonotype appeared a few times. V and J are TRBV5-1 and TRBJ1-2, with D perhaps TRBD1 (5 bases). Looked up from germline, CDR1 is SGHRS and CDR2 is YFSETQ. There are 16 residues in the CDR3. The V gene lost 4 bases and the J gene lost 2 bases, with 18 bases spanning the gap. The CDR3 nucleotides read TGCGCCAGCAGCACGGGACCCGCCAGGCCAAACTATGGCTACACCTTC. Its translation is CASSTGPARPNYGYTF.

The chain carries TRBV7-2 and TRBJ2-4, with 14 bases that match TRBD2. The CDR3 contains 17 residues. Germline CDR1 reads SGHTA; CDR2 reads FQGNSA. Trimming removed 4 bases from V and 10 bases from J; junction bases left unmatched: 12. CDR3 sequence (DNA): TGTGCCAGCAGCTCCTGGACTAGCGGGGGGCTCAATGGGATTCAGTACTTC. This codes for CASSSWTSGGLNGIQYF.

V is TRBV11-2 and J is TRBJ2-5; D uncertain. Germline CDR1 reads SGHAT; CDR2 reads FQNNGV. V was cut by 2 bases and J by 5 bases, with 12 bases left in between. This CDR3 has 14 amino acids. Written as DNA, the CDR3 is TGTGCCAGCAGCTTATTGTCAGGACGGGAGACCCAGTACTTC. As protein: CASSLLSGRETQYF.

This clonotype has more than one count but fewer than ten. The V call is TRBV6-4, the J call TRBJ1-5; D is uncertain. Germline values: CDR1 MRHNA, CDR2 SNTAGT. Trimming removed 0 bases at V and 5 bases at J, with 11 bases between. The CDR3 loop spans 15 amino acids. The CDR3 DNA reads TGTGCCAGCAGTGACTCCAGAAAATGGGATCAGCCCCAGCATTTT. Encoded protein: CASSDSRKWDQPQHF.

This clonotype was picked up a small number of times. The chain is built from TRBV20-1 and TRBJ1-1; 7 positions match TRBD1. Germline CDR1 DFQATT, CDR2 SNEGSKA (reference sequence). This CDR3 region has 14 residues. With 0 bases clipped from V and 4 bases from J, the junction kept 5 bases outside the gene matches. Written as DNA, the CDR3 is TGCAGTGCTAGAGAGACCAGGGGGGCCACTGAAGCTTTCTTT. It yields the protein CSARETRGATEAFF.